This TCR beta chain emerged from a study of shared clonotypes between healthy human individuals. Turning to the study itself: Each donor's CD8 memory used one plate, CD8 naive two, each CD4 subset three. Study-wide findings and caveats: Of the naive CD4 clonotypes, about 5% were shared across several donors.

TCRdb keeps only in-frame clones here, not all; method: immunoSEQ multiplex PCR. The sample carries millions of clones, just under 95% recorded once. Remarks on this clone: The antigen remains undetermined.

Terminally differentiated effector memory CD45RA+ cells were left out of the naive CD8 fraction, which was CD45RO-negative and positively selected for CCR7. Trimming stripped 0 bases from V and 0 bases from J, with 8 bases between. Germline V gene sequence: CDR1 SGHDT, CDR2 YYEEEE. The length of the CDR3 is 15 residues. V usage is TRBV5-6 and J usage is TRBJ2-3; D remains unclear. This clonotype was obtained from a man between 18 and 35 years old in good health. The material sequenced was naive CD8+ T cells sorted from blood. The CDR3 spells CASSLEATSTDTQYF. As DNA, the CDR3 is TGTGCCAGCAGCTTGGAAGCGACTAGCACAGATACGCAGTATTTT.